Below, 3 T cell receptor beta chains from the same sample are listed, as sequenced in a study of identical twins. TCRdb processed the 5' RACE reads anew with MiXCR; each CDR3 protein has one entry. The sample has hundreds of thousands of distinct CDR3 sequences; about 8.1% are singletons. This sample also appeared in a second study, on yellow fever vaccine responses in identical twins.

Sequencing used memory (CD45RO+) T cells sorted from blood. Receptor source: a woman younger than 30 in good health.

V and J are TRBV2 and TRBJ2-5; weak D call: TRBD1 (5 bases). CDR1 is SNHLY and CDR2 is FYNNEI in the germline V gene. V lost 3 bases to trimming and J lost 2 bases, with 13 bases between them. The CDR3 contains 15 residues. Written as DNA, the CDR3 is TGTGCCAGCAGTGAGACAGTCGTTGGGCAAGAGACCCAGTACTTC. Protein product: CASSETVVGQETQYF.

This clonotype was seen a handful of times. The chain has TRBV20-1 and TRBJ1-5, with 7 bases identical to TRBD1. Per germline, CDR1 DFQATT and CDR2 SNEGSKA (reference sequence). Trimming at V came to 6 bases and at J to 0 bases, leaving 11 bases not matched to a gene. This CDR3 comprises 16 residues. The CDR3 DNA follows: TGCAGTGCGCGGACCCGACAGGGCTATAGCAATCAGCCCCAGCATTTT. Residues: CSARTRQGYSNQPQHF.

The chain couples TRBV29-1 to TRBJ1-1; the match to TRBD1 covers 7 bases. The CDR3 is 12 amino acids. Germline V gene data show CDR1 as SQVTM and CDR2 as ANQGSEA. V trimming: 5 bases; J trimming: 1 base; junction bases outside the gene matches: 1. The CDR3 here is CSVRQGNTEAFF. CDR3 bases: TGCAGCGTTAGACAGGGGAACACTGAAGCTTTCTTT.